The clone carrying this T cell receptor (beta chain) was seen repeatedly, ten times or more. Its antigen is currently unknown. The data are from a study of T-cell reconstitution after alpha-beta-depleted transplantation in children. Study-level points and caveats: Diversity of TCRbeta at day 60 was high in some patients, arising from surviving recipient T cells and thymic progenitors. Expanded graft clones numbering several hundred reportedly gave rise to alpha-beta T cells about two months after transplant. Once a year had passed after transplant, T-cell counts and diversity came mostly from newly produced T cells.

Germline loops: CDR1 SEHNR, CDR2 FQNEAQ (reference sequence). V was clipped by 1 base and J by 6 bases; unmatched bases: 7. CDR3 size: 16 residues. The TCRbeta library was prepared with unique molecular identifiers. MiXCR was run by TCRdb on the PCR reads, yielding one entry per CDR3 protein. This sample has approximately 300,000 distinct CDR3 sequences, with around a tenth found just once. The starting material was peripheral blood, obtained 180 days after TCRalphabeta/CD19-depleted stem cell transplant. This clonotype was sampled from a male patient between 2 and 10 years old who had a stem cell transplant for chronic granulomatous disease, so the T cells may come from the graft donor. The V call is TRBV7-9, the J call TRBJ2-3; 10 bases map to TRBD2. CDR3 residues: CASSLGLAGVGDTQYF. The CDR3 bases are TGTGCCAGCAGCTTAGGTCTAGCGGGAGTCGGGGATACGCAGTATTTT.